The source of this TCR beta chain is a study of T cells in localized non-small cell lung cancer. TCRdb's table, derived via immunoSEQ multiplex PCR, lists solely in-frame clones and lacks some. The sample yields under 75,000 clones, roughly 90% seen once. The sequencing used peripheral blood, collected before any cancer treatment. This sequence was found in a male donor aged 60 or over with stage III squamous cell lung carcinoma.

Written as DNA, the CDR3 is TGTGCCAGCAGCTTAGATCCCAGACTAGCGGGGTCCACCGGGGAGCTGTTTTTT. This encodes CASSLDPRLAGSTGELFF. This chain joins TRBV11-3 and TRBJ2-2; 11 bases agree with TRBD2. The germline gives CDR1 SGHNT, CDR2 YENEEA. V was clipped by 0 bases and J by 4 bases; unmatched bases: 7. The CDR3 has 18 residues. Filled out from reference TRBV11-3 and TRBJ2-2, the complete variable domain reads EAGVVQSPRYKIIEKKQPVAFWCNPISGHNTLYWYLQNLGQGPELLIRYENEEAVDDSQLPKDRFSAERLKGVDSTLKIQPAELGDSAVYLCASSLDPRLAGSTGELFFGEGSRLTVL.